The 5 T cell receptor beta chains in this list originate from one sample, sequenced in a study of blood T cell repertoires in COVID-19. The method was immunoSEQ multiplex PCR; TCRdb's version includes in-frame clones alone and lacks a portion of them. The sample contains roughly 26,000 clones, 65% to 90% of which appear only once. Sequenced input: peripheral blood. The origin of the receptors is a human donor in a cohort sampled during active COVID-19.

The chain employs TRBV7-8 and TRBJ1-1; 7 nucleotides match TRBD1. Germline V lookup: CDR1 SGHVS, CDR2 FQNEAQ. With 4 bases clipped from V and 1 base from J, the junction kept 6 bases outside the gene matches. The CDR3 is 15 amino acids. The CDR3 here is CASSSQGVGNTEAFF. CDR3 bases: TGTGCCAGCAGCTCCCAGGGGGTTGGGAACACTGAAGCTTTCTTT.

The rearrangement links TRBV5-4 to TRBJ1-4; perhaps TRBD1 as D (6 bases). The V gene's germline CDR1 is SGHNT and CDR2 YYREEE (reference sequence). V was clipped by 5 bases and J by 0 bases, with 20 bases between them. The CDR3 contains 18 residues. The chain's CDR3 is CASSYFSGHTSTNEKLFF. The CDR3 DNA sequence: TGTGCCAGCAGTTATTTTTCGGGACATACTTCAACTAATGAAAAACTGTTTTTT.

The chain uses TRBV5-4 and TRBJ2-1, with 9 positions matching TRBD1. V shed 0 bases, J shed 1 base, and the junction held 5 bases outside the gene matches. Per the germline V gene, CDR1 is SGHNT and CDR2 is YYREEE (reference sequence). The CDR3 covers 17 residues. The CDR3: CASSLGSGTGSYNEQFF. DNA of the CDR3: TGTGCCAGCAGCTTGGGATCCGGGACAGGGTCCTACAATGAGCAGTTCTTC.

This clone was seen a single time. For the CDR3, the DNA is TGTGCCAGCAGTCCCACAGGGGTCGAGCAGTACTTC. As protein: CASSPTGVEQYF. The rearrangement joins TRBV6-5 to TRBJ2-7; 7 nucleotides align to TRBD1. V trimming: 5 bases; J trimming: 6 bases; junction bases outside the gene matches: 4. The CDR3 covers 12 residues. Germline V gene sequence: CDR1 MNHEY, CDR2 SVGAGI.

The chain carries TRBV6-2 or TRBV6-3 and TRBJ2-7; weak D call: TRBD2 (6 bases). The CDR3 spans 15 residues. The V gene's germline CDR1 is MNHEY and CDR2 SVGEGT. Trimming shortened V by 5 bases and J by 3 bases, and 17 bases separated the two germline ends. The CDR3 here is CASSLHGLQLYEQYF. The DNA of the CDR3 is TGTGCCAGCAGTCTCCACGGACTACAACTCTACGAGCAGTACTTC.